This T cell receptor beta chain was identified in a study of PD-1 blockade in classical Hodgkin lymphoma. As for this clone: Its antigen is not known.

Findings of the study overall: Complete responders started with a diversity level that resembled newly diagnosed patients at baseline. Newly diagnosed patients were reported to exhibit reduced baseline TCR diversity relative to healthy donors.

This CDR3 comprises 15 residues. Trimming removed 0 bases from V and 4 bases from J, with 10 bases in between. Germline CDR1 reads MNHEY; CDR2 reads SVGAGI. Assay: immunoSEQ multiplex PCR; the TCRdb copy retains only in-frame clones and omits some. The sample carries more than 140,000 clones, approximately 72% recorded once. No patient escaped relapse after autologous stem cell transplantation, and brentuximab vedotin exposure varied. Material: peripheral blood mononuclear cells (PBMCs), obtained before the second cycle of nivolumab. This clonotype was sampled from a human donor with classical Hodgkin lymphoma. This chain links TRBV6-5 with TRBJ1-5; the D is unclear. The CDR3, as DNA: TGTGCCAGCAGTTACTCGAGATTCCAGAATCAGCCCCAGCATTTT. This translates into CASSYSRFQNQPQHF.